A single sample is the source of the 13 T cell receptor beta chains below, sequenced in a study of PD-L1 blockade in urothelial cancer. Method: immunoSEQ multiplex PCR; TCRdb's copy keeps in-frame clones and lacks some. This table has tens of thousands of clones, 80% to 90% appearing once. The starting material was PBMCs, obtained around atezolizumab (anti-PD-L1) treatment. Receptor source: a man between 60 and 75 years old with urothelial cancer.

This clone turned up a few times. J is TRBJ1-2 and V is TRBV6-6; TRBD1 agrees at 7 bases. Trimming removed 6 bases from V and 3 bases from J; junction bases left unmatched: 10. The CDR3 spans 15 residues. Germline V CDR1 and CDR2: MNHNY, SVGAGI (reference sequence). CDR3 nucleotides: TGTGCCAGCAGGAGCCGACAGGGTGGGGACTATGGCTACACCTTC. Translated, it gives CASRSRQGGDYGYTF.

This clone was counted only a few times. The chain's CDR3 is CASSYGTGGEQYF. DNA of the CDR3: TGCGCCAGCAGCTACGGGACAGGGGGCGAGCAGTACTTC. This chain connects TRBV5-1 to TRBJ2-7; 11 bases line up with TRBD1. CDR1 is SGHRS, CDR2 YFSETQ, per germline. V shed 3 bases and J 6 bases; nucleotides not matched to a gene: 2. CDR3 length: 13 amino acids.

This clone was seen a few times. The chain uses TRBV4-3 and TRBJ2-7, with D possibly TRBD2 on 7 matching bases. The CDR3 is made up of 15 amino acids. Germline V gives CDR1 LGHNA, CDR2 YSLEER. V shed 1 base and J shed 5 bases, with 15 bases lying between them. The CDR3 spells CASSQGGGLIDEQYF. The DNA for the CDR3 is TGCGCCAGCAGCCAAGGGGGGGGGCTCATCGACGAGCAGTACTTC.

V usage is TRBV5-6 and J usage is TRBJ1-3; D may be TRBD1 (5 bases). CDR3 length: 16 residues. Germline V CDR1 and CDR2: SGHDT, YYEEEE. Trimming removed 0 bases at V and 0 bases at J, with 10 bases between. DNA for the CDR3: TGTGCCAGCAGCTTGGCCGTGGGGCTCTCTGGAAACACCATATATTTT. It is translated as CASSLAVGLSGNTIYF.

The chain employs TRBV27 and TRBJ2-2; D is uncertain. This CDR3 has 14 amino acids. Germline CDR1 is MNHEY and CDR2 is SMNVEV (reference sequence). Between the trimmed V and J ends, which lost 6 bases and 1 base, there was a span of 9 bases. For the CDR3, the DNA is TGTGCCAGCAGGTCCCCGCGGAACACCGGGGAGCTGTTTTTT. It encodes CASRSPRNTGELFF.

V gene TRBV5-4 combines with J gene TRBJ2-5, with TRBD2 matching over 12 bases. There are 15 residues in the CDR3. The ends lost 4 bases at V and 5 bases at J; junction bases unmatched: 6. In germline, CDR1 is SGHNT, CDR2 YYREEE (reference sequence). CDR3 loop: CASSPSGRAVETQYF. Written as DNA, the CDR3 is TGTGCCAGCAGCCCTAGCGGGAGGGCCGTGGAGACCCAGTACTTC.

This clone was seen a few times. V gene TRBV12-5 combines with J gene TRBJ1-2; 10 bases fit TRBD1. Germline assignment: CDR1 LGHNT and CDR2 FRNRAP. The trim removed 7 bases at V and 6 bases at J, leaving 5 bases unmatched. This CDR3 region has 13 residues. The DNA of the CDR3 is TGTGCTAGTGCCCTGACAGGGGGCCATGGCTACACCTTC. Protein: CASALTGGHGYTF.

This chain links TRBV5-5 with TRBJ1-2, with TRBD1 as a possible D gene (5 bases). Germline CDR1 is SGHKS and CDR2 is YYEKEE (reference sequence). V was clipped by 0 bases and J by 4 bases, with 10 bases between them. This CDR3 has 14 amino acids. DNA of the CDR3: TGTGCCAGCAGCTTGGAGGGCCAGGGCTATGGCTACACCTTC. Amino acid sequence: CASSLEGQGYGYTF.

CDR3: CASKTSGPRRETQYF. For the CDR3, the DNA is TGTGCCAGTAAAACTAGCGGGCCCCGAAGGGAGACCCAGTACTTC. The genes are TRBV19 and TRBJ2-5; 9 positions agree with TRBD2. The V gene end was trimmed by 7 bases and the J gene end by 5 bases; junction bases not matched to a gene: 11. CDR3 length: 15 residues. Germline V gene sequence: CDR1 LNHDA, CDR2 SQIVND (reference sequence).

The rearrangement links TRBV6-1 to TRBJ2-7, with D maybe TRBD2 (5 bases). The CDR3 spans 15 residues. The germline V and J ends were trimmed by 2 bases and 6 bases, with 17 bases remaining between them. Germline CDR1 MNHNS, CDR2 SASEGT. The CDR3 region is CASSESGKGKGEQYF. The CDR3 DNA follows: TGTGCCAGCAGTGAATCCGGGAAAGGGAAGGGCGAGCAGTACTTC.

This clone was found many times. V and J are TRBV11-2 and TRBJ2-7; TRBD2 matches at 9 bases. V lost 3 bases and J lost 7; bases outside the gene matches: 4. CDR1 and CDR2 (germline): SGHAT, FQNNGV. This CDR3 has 13 amino acids. CDR3 region: CASSLGLAEEQYF. In nucleotides, the CDR3 is TGTGCCAGCAGCTTGGGACTAGCAGAAGAGCAGTACTTC.

The gene calls are TRBV10-1 and TRBJ2-4; D gene uncertain. Trimming cost V 0 bases and J 0 bases, with 9 bases left between them. This CDR3 has 16 residues. Germline CDR1 reads WNHNN; CDR2 reads SYGVQD (reference sequence). The CDR3 reads CASSESVSGAKNIQYF. As DNA, the CDR3 is TGCGCCAGCAGTGAGTCGGTGTCAGGAGCCAAAAACATTCAGTACTTC.

The chain links TRBV5-1 to TRBJ2-2; 9 bases line up with TRBD1. The ends lost 2 bases at V and 4 bases at J; junction bases unmatched: 15. Germline V gene data show CDR1 as SGHRS and CDR2 as YFSETQ. This CDR3 contains 19 residues. Here the CDR3 reads CASSLGGQGFILGTGELFF. The CDR3 DNA is TGCGCCAGCAGCTTAGGGGGACAGGGATTCATATTAGGCACCGGGGAGCTGTTTTTT.